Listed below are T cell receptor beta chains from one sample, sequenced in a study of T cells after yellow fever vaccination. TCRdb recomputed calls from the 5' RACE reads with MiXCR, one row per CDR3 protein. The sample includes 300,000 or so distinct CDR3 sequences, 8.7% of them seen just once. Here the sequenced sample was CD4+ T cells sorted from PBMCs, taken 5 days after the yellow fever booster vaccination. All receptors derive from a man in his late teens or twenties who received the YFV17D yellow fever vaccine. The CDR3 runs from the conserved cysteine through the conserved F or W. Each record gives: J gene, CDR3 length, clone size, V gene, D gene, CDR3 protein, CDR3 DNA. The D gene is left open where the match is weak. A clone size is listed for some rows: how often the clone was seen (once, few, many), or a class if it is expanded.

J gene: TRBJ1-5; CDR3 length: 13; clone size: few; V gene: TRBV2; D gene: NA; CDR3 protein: CASSEGINQPQHF; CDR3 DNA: TGTGCCAGCAGTGAAGGAATCAATCAGCCCCAGCATTTT
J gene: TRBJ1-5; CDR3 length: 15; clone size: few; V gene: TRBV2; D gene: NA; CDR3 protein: CASTAGTLSNQPQHF; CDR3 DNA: TGTGCCAGCACCGCCGGGACCCTTAGCAATCAGCCCCAGCATTTT
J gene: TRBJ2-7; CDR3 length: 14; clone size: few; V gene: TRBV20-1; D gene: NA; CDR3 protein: CSAVRTASTYEQYF; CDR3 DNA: TGCAGTGCTGTAAGGACAGCGAGTACCTACGAGCAGTACTTC
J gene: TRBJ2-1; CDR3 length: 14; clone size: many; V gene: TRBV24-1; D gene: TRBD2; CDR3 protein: CATAPSGGYNEQFF; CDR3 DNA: TGTGCCACCGCCCCCAGCGGGGGATACAATGAGCAGTTCTTC
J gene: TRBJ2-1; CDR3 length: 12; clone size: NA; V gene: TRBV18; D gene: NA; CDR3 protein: CASSKRTEEQFF; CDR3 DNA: TGTGCCAGCTCCAAAAGGACAGAAGAGCAGTTCTTC
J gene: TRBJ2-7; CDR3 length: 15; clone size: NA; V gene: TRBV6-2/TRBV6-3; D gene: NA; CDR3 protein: CASSYRFGPTYEQYF; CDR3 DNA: TGTGCCAGCAGTTACCGGTTCGGGCCTACCTACGAGCAGTACTTC
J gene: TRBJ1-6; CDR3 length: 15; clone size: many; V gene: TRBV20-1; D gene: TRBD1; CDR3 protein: CSAYNPQGGHSPLHF; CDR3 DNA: TGCAGTGCTTACAATCCGCAGGGGGGGCATTCACCCCTCCACTTT
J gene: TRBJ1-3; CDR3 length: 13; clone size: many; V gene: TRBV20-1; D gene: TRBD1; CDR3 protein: CSAGQASGNTIYF; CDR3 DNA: TGCAGTGCAGGACAGGCATCTGGAAACACCATATATTTT
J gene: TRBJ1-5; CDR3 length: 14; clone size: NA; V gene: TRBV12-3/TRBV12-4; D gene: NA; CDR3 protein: CASRLTGMGQPQHF; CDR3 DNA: TGTGCCAGCAGGCTCACAGGGATGGGACAGCCCCAGCATTTT
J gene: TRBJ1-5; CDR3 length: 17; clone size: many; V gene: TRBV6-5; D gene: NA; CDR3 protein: CASSATGLVVSNQPQHF; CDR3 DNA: TGTGCCAGCAGTGCAACAGGGTTAGTGGTGAGCAATCAGCCCCAGCATTTT
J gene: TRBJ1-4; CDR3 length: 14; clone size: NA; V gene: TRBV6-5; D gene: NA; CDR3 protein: CASSSRQSGEKLFF; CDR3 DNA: TGTGCCAGCAGTTCCCGACAGTCGGGTGAAAAACTGTTTTTT
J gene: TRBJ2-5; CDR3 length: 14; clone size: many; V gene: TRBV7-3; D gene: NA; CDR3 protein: CASSPGRGRMTQYF; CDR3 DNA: TGTGCCAGCAGCCCCGGGAGGGGGCGGATGACCCAGTACTTC
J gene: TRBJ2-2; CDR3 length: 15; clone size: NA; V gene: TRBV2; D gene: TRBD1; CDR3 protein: CASSVDRVATGELFF; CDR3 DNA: TGTGCCAGCAGTGTCGACAGGGTGGCCACCGGGGAGCTGTTTTTT
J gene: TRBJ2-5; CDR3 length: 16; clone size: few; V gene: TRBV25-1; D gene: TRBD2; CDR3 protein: CASSSGRASGQETQYF; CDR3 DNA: TGTGCCAGCAGTTCCGGGAGGGCTAGCGGCCAAGAGACCCAGTACTTC
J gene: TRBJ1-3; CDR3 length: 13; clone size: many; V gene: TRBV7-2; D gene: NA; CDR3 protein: CASRRETGNTIYF; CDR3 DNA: TGTGCCAGCAGACGGGAGACGGGGAACACCATATATTTT
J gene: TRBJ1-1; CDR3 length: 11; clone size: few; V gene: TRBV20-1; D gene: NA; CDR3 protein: CSARLATEAFF; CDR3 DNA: TGCAGTGCTAGACTAGCCACTGAAGCTTTCTTT
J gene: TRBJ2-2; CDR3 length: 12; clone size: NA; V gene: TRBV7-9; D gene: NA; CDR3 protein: CATYPLTGELFF; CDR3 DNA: TGTGCCACCTACCCCCTTACCGGGGAGCTGTTTTTT
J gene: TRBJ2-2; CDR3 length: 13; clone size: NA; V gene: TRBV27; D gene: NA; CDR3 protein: CASSPRAGGELFF; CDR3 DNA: TGTGCCAGCAGTCCCCGGGCGGGCGGGGAGCTGTTTTTT
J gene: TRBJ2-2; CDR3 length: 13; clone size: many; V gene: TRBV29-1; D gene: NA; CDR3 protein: CSVGTVLTGELFF; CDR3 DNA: TGCAGCGTTGGGACAGTCCTCACCGGGGAGCTGTTTTTT
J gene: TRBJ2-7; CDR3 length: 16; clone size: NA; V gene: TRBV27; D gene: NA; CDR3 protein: CASSLMGQGRSGEQYF; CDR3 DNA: TGTGCCAGCAGTTTAATGGGTCAGGGTAGGTCGGGCGAGCAGTACTTC
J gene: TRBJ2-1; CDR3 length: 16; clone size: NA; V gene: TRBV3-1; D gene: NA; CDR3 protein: CASSQENRVEGNEQFF; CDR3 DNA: TGTGCCAGCAGCCAAGAGAACAGGGTTGAGGGAAATGAGCAGTTCTTC
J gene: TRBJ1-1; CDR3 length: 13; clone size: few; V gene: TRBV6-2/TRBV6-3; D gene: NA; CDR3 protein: CASSFIPGAEAFF; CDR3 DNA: TGTGCCAGCAGTTTTATCCCGGGCGCTGAAGCTTTCTTT
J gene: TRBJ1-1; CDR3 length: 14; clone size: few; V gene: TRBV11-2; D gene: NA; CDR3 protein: CASSSGPTNTEAFF; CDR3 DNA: TGTGCCAGCAGCTCAGGACCGACGAACACTGAAGCTTTCTTT
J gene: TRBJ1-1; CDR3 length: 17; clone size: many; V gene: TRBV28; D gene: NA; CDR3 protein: CASSRTRWGSGDTEAFF; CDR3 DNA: TGTGCCAGCAGCCGAACCCGATGGGGGAGTGGAGACACTGAAGCTTTCTTT
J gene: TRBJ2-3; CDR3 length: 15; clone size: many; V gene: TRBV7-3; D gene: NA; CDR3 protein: CASSLIGTTADTQYF; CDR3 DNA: TGTGCCAGCAGCTTAATCGGTACTACCGCAGATACGCAGTATTTT
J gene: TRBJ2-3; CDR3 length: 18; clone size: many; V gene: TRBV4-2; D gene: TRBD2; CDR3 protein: CASSQGSGGLRSTDTQYF; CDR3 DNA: TGTGCCAGCAGCCAAGGTAGCGGGGGCCTCCGGAGCACAGATACGCAGTATTTT
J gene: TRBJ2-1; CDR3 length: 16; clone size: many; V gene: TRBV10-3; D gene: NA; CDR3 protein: CAISDVSGKVGNEQFF; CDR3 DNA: TGTGCCATCAGTGATGTGTCCGGGAAGGTGGGGAATGAGCAGTTCTTC
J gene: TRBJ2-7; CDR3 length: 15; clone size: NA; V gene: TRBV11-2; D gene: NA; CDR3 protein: CASSFSPDSSYEQYF; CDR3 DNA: TGTGCCAGCAGCTTTTCGCCGGACAGCTCCTACGAGCAGTACTTC
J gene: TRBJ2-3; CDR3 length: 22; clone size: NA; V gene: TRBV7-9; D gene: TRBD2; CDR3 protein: CASSLKAGALGRRRFSTDTQYF; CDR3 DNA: TGTGCCAGCAGCTTAAAGGCGGGAGCCCTAGGCCGACGGAGGTTCAGCACAGATACGCAGTATTTT
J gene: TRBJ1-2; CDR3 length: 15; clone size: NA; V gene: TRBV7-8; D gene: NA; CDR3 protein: CASSHERIVNYGYTF; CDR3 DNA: TGTGCCAGCAGCCACGAGCGTATTGTGAACTATGGCTACACCTTC
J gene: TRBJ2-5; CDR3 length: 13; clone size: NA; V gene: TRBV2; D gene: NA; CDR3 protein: CASRGRVGQTQYF; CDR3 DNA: TGTGCCAGCAGGGGAAGGGTCGGGCAGACCCAGTACTTC
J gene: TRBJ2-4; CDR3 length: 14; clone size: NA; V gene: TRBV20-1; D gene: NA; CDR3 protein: CSARDRRGVGIQYF; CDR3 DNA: TGCAGTGCTAGAGATCGTAGGGGGGTGGGCATTCAGTACTTC
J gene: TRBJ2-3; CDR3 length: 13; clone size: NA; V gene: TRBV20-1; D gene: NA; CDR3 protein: CSARLESTDTQYF; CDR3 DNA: TGCAGTGCTAGATTGGAAAGCACAGATACGCAGTATTTT
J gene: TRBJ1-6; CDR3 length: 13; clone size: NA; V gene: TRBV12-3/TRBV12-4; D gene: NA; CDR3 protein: CASSLVTYGSLHF; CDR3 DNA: TGTGCCAGCAGCCTCGTCACTTATGGTTCCCTCCACTTT
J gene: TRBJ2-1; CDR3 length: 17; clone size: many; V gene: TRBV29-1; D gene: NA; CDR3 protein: CSVEDGGGESSYNEQFF; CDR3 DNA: TGCAGCGTTGAAGATGGAGGGGGCGAGAGCTCCTACAATGAGCAGTTCTTC